One T cell receptor (beta chain) is described in this entry. The CDR3 has 11 amino acids. Deletions cut 6 bases from V and 7 bases from J, with 9 bases between. Germline V gene sequence: CDR1 MNHEY, CDR2 SMNVEV (reference sequence). The PCR used 60 Vbeta and 13 Jbeta primers. The table came from immunoSEQ multiplex PCR; TCRdb's copy has only in-frame clones and leaves some out. This sample has under 200,000 clones, with approximately 80% found just once. This sample was taken from a study of cytomegalovirus exposure and HLA in healthy donors. The TCR originated in a man aged 50-60 years in good health and CMV-seropositive. Sequences were obtained from PBMCs. The chain uses TRBV27 and TRBJ1-1; D may be TRBD1 (5 bases). The CDR3 bases are TGTGCCAGCAGAAGACAGAATGAAGCTTTCTTT. It codes for CASRRQNEAFF.